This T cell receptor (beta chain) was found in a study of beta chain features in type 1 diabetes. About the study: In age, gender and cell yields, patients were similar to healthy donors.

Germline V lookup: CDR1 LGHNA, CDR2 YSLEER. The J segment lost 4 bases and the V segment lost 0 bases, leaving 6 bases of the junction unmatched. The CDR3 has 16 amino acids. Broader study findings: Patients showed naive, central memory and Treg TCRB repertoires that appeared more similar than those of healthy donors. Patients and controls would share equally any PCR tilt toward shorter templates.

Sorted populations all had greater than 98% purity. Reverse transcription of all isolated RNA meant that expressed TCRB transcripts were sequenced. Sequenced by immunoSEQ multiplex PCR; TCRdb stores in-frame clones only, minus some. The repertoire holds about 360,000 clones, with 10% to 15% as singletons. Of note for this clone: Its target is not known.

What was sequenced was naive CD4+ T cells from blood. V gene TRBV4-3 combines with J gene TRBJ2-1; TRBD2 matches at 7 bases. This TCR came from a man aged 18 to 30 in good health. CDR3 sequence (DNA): TGCGCCAGCAGCCAAGAGGGAGGGAGGACGTACAATGAGCAGTTCTTC. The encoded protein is CASSQEGGRTYNEQFF.